The clone carrying this T cell receptor beta chain has just a few counts. Its matching antigen is unknown. Via MiXCR, TCRdb re-called the 5' RACE reads, giving one row per CDR3 protein. The data hold about 410,000 distinct CDR3 sequences, with about 22% observed a single time. The entry originates in a study of T-cell memory formation after mild COVID-19. As for the study in general: Clustering of TCRs was largely donor specific. Broader study findings: Clones which contracted sat mainly in CM and EM if CD4+, and in EMRA if CD8+. Clones that contracted from day 15 to 85 were balanced CD4/CD8, while later expanders leaned CD4+. SARS-CoV-2 specificity of second-wave clones peaking day 37 was unconfirmed.

The CDR3 is 12 amino acids. Germline V CDR1 and CDR2: KGHDR, SFDVKD. V was shortened by 2 bases and J by 7 bases, with 5 bases between the two germline ends. The origin of this receptor is an adult woman who had mild COVID-19 (a few samples of this study predate the infection). Cell type and time point are not known. Sample: PBMCs or a T cell subset sorted from them (not recorded which). The chain has TRBV24-1 and TRBJ2-1, with D unresolved. CDR3 coding DNA: TGTGCCACCAGTGATTGGTTGAATGAGCAGTTCTTC. It is translated as CATSDWLNEQFF.